This T cell receptor beta chain was sequenced for a study of beta chain features in type 1 diabetes. CDR1 LNHNV and CDR2 YYDKDF come from the germline V gene (reference sequence). The CDR3 runs to 17 residues. Trimming removed 0 bases from V and 1 base from J; junction bases left unmatched: 4. Investigators reverse transcribed all isolated RNA, so they sequenced expressed TCRB transcripts. Profiled with immunoSEQ multiplex PCR; TCRdb holds only in-frame clones, not every one. Of 900,000 or so clones in the sample, about a sixth were seen once. Sequenced sample: naive CD4+ T cells from blood. The receptor was derived from a woman aged 18-29 years in good health. The V call is TRBV15, the J call TRBJ2-7, with 12 bases matching TRBD2. CDR3 sequence: CATSRDLGLAGSYEQYF. The CDR3 DNA sequence: TGTGCCACCAGCAGAGATCTTGGACTAGCGGGGTCCTACGAGCAGTACTTC.